This T cell receptor (beta chain) is drawn from a study of T cell responses to AZD1222 COVID-19 vaccine. Produced via immunoSEQ multiplex PCR; TCRdb's table is partial and in-frame only. The sample holds over 100,000 clones; around 86% are singletons and the top ten take about 22%. As for this clone: Its specificity is not known.

The CDR3 sequence is 13 residues long. Trimming removed 8 bases from V and 8 bases from J; junction bases left unmatched: 10. Study-wide results and caveats: A mostly white British donor set with more females was recruited, and clonal diversity was possibly underestimated.

The chain is built from TRBV12-3 or TRBV12-4 and TRBJ1-2; TRBD1 aligns across 8 bases. This sequence originates from an adult in good health. This specimen consisted of peripheral blood, obtained on day 0 of AZD1222 vaccination. The CDR3 sequence is CASGYSGGRGYTF. In DNA form, the CDR3 reads TGTGCCAGCGGTTATTCAGGGGGCCGGGGCTACACCTTC.